One and the same sample provided the 27 T cell receptor beta chains below, sequenced in a study of T-cell reconstitution after alpha-beta-depleted transplantation in children. During its preparation, the TCRbeta library received unique molecular identifiers. Via MiXCR, TCRdb re-called the PCR reads, giving one row per CDR3 protein. The sample includes more than 400,000 distinct CDR3 sequences, more than 9.5% of them seen just once. This sample comprised PBMCs, mostly from graft donor cells, obtained 180 days after TCRalphabeta/CD19-depleted stem cell transplant. These receptors all stem from a female patient aged 2-10 years who had a stem cell transplant for aplastic anemia, so the T cells may come from the graft donor.

This clonotype turned up a few times. V is TRBV20-1 and J is TRBJ1-1, with 10 bases matching TRBD1. V dropped 2 bases and J dropped 3; count of bases not matched to a gene: 6. Germline-derived CDR1 and CDR2 are DFQATT and SNEGSKA (reference sequence). The CDR3 has 15 residues. CDR3 DNA sequence: TGCAGTGCTAGACAGGGACAGGGGACGTACACTGAAGCTTTCTTT. Residues: CSARQGQGTYTEAFF.

This clonotype was seen many times. The chain couples TRBV24-1 to TRBJ2-2; D is unresolved. The CDR3 loop spans 15 amino acids. The ends were cut back, 3 bases at V and 4 bases at J, with 11 bases in the middle. CDR1 is KGHDR and CDR2 is SFDVKD in the germline V gene. DNA for the CDR3: TGTGCCACCAGTGATCCTGAGTGGAGCACCGGGGAGCTGTTTTTT. It encodes CATSDPEWSTGELFF.

This clonotype was seen only a few times. This chain uses TRBV28 with TRBJ2-3, with 8 bases fitting TRBD1. Germline CDR1 is MDHEN and CDR2 is SYDVKM. V lost 8 bases and J lost 0; bases outside the gene matches: 4. The CDR3 length is 14 residues. The CDR3 nucleotides read TGTGCCAGCGGGGGGACAGGAAGCACAGATACGCAGTATTTT. Protein: CASGGTGSTDTQYF.

This clonotype was found once. A read error may explain this, as a much larger clone is one base away. J is TRBJ1-4 and V is TRBV6-5; the match to TRBD1 covers 7 bases. From germline, CDR1 is MNHEY and CDR2 SVGAGI. The CDR3 runs to 12 residues. The V gene end was trimmed by 11 bases and the J gene end by 8 bases; junction bases not matched to a gene: 8. CDR3 protein: CAAGQINEKLFF. The CDR3 DNA follows: TGTGCCGCGGGACAGATTAACGAAAAACTGTTTTTT.

The chain joins TRBV29-1 to TRBJ2-7; 9 bases are a match to TRBD2. Looked up from germline, CDR1 is SQVTM and CDR2 is ANQGSEA. The trim removed 3 bases at V and 7 bases at J, leaving 10 bases unmatched. The length of the CDR3 is 14 residues. The CDR3 protein is CSVDAAGGPREQYF. As DNA, the CDR3 is TGCAGCGTTGATGCGGCGGGAGGGCCGAGGGAGCAGTACTTC.

This clonotype was recorded a few times. The gene calls are TRBV11-2 and TRBJ2-7; D possibly uses TRBD1 or TRBD2 (5 bases each). The germline gives CDR1 SGHAT, CDR2 FQNNGV. Trimming pared 5 bases from V and 0 bases from J, leaving 8 bases between. CDR3 length: 13 amino acids. Here the CDR3 reads CASSPGASYEQYF. CDR3 sequence (DNA): TGTGCCAGCAGCCCCGGGGCCTCCTACGAGCAGTACTTC.

The chain carries TRBV20-1 and TRBJ2-3; D gene unclear. The V gene lost 0 bases and the J gene lost 0 bases, with 10 bases spanning the gap. CDR3 length equals 15 residues. Germline-derived CDR1 and CDR2 are DFQATT and SNEGSKA (reference sequence). The DNA of the CDR3 is TGCAGTGCTAGAGATCCCCCGGCTAGCACAGATACGCAGTATTTT. Protein sequence: CSARDPPASTDTQYF.

The CDR3 region is CASSWDRGPADTQYF. The CDR3 nucleotides are TGTGCCAGCAGCTGGGACAGGGGCCCCGCAGATACGCAGTATTTT. The chain uses TRBV11-2 and TRBJ2-3, with 10 bases matching TRBD1. CDR1 is SGHAT, CDR2 FQNNGV, per germline. V shed 4 bases, J shed 4 bases, and the junction held 5 bases outside the gene matches. This CDR3 contains 15 residues.

The chain combines TRBV4-3 with TRBJ2-7; D is unresolved. The CDR3 is 13 residues long. V lost 1 base and J 5 bases, leaving 9 bases between the germline ends. CDR1 is LGHNA, CDR2 YSLEER, per germline. CDR3 bases: TGCGCCAGCAGCCAAGGAACCGTGGACGAGCAGTACTTC. Translating gives CASSQGTVDEQYF.

The rearrangement links TRBV20-1 to TRBJ2-3, with D tentatively TRBD2 (5 bases). The V gene lost 4 bases and the J gene lost 3 bases, with 17 bases spanning the gap. CDR1 is DFQATT and CDR2 is SNEGSKA in the germline V gene (reference sequence). The CDR3 covers 15 residues. The CDR3 here is CSAKPSRGRTDTQYF. The CDR3 DNA reads TGCAGTGCTAAACCTAGCCGGGGAAGGACAGATACGCAGTATTTT.

CDR3 protein: CASSVDMADNEQFF. Written as DNA, the CDR3 is TGTGCCAGTAGTGTGGACATGGCCGACAATGAGCAGTTCTTC. V gene TRBV19 combines with J gene TRBJ2-1; D possibly corresponds to TRBD1 (5 bases). Germline lookup yields CDR1 LNHDA and CDR2 SQIVND (reference sequence). Trimming left V 5 bases short and J 5 bases short, with 13 bases between. The CDR3 extends over 14 amino acids.

This clonotype was found a few times. The genes are TRBV20-1 and TRBJ2-1, with D possibly being TRBD1 (5 bases). Germline values: CDR1 DFQATT, CDR2 SNEGSKA (reference sequence). The CDR3 has 15 amino acids. Trimming pared 6 bases from V and 2 bases from J, leaving 17 bases between. CDR3 nucleotides: TGCAGTGCATACCCACAGGATAGGCCCTACAATGAGCAGTTCTTC. Amino acid sequence: CSAYPQDRPYNEQFF.

This chain uses TRBV20-1 with TRBJ2-3, with 10 bases aligning to TRBD2. V trimming: 1 base; J trimming: 0 bases; junction bases outside the gene matches: 7. The CDR3 has 17 amino acids. Germline lookup yields CDR1 DFQATT and CDR2 SNEGSKA (reference sequence). The DNA for the CDR3 is TGCAGTGCTAGAGGAGCACTAGCGGGAATCAGCACAGATACGCAGTATTTT. Translation gives CSARGALAGISTDTQYF.

This chain connects TRBV7-2 to TRBJ1-1, with D possibly matching TRBD1 (5 bases). With 2 bases removed from V and 3 bases from J, the gap between germline ends came to 7 bases. The germline gives CDR1 SGHTA, CDR2 FQGNSA. This CDR3 region has 13 residues. The CDR3 reads CASSLMGHTEAFF. The CDR3 bases are TGTGCCAGCAGCTTAATGGGACACACTGAAGCTTTCTTT.

This rearrangement joins TRBV20-1 to TRBJ2-7; 11 bases map to TRBD1. The junction had 3 bases not matched to a gene; V was cut back by 4 bases and J by 4 bases. This CDR3 spans 13 amino acids. Germline-derived CDR1 and CDR2 are DFQATT and SNEGSKA (reference sequence). CDR3 region: CSATGQGAYEQYV. The CDR3 DNA follows: TGCAGTGCTACCGGACAGGGGGCTTACGAGCAGTACGTC.

This chain links TRBV21-1 with TRBJ2-5; the tabulated D call, TRBD1, remains unverified against the DNA. TRBV21-1 is described as a pseudogene. The CDR3 covers 15 residues. The chain's CDR3 is CASSPKDREQETQYF. CDR3 sequence (DNA): TGTGCCAGCAGCCCGAAGGACAGAGAACAAGAGACCCAGTACTTC.

This clonotype was detected only a few times. The chain joins TRBV10-2 to TRBJ2-6; D not resolved. Germline V gene lookup returns CDR1 WSHSY and CDR2 SAAADI. The CDR3 spans 16 residues. The V end was cut by 6 bases, the J end by 1 base, with 13 bases between. CDR3 sequence reads: CASRSRGQSGANVLTF. The CDR3 DNA sequence: TGCGCCAGCAGAAGCCGCGGCCAGTCTGGGGCCAACGTCCTGACTTTC.

This clonotype was seen a few times. This chain's CDR3 is CASSPVGREQFF. The CDR3 coding sequence is TGCGCCAGCAGCCCGGTGGGTCGTGAGCAGTTCTTC. This chain connects TRBV4-3 to TRBJ2-1; D is unclear. The V end lost 4 bases, the J end lost 9 bases, and 10 bases lay between the germline ends. CDR3 length: 12 amino acids. The V gene's germline CDR1 is LGHNA and CDR2 YSLEER.

This clonotype showed up just a few times. The V gene is TRBV25-1, the J gene TRBJ2-3; TRBD2 might be the D (6 bases). The CDR3 is made up of 13 amino acids. Germline assignment: CDR1 MGHDK and CDR2 SYGVNS. V was pared by 9 bases and J by 0 bases, with 10 bases between. CDR3 coding DNA: TGTGCCAGTATAGCGGATAGCACAGATACGCAGTATTTT. Encoded protein: CASIADSTDTQYF.

This clonotype was recorded a few times. In nucleotides, the CDR3 is TGTGCCAGCAGTGCGTTTAGACTAGCGGGGTTCTACAATGAGCAGTTCTTC. Its protein product is CASSAFRLAGFYNEQFF. The rearrangement links TRBV25-1 to TRBJ2-1; 11 bases map to TRBD2. V lost 4 bases and J lost 3; bases outside the gene matches: 8. The length of the CDR3 is 17 residues. Germline lookup yields CDR1 MGHDK and CDR2 SYGVNS.

This clonotype was observed many times. This rearrangement joins TRBV7-2 to TRBJ2-2, with D possibly being TRBD2 (5 bases). Trimming left V 6 bases short and J 0 bases short, with 11 bases between. CDR3 size: 15 residues. The germline gives CDR1 SGHTA, CDR2 FQGNSA. The chain's CDR3 is CASSLMRANTGELFF. Written as DNA, the CDR3 is TGTGCCAGCAGTCTCATGCGGGCGAACACCGGGGAGCTGTTTTTT. Variable domain in full (rest from reference TRBV7-2 and TRBJ2-2): GAGVSQSPSNKVTEKGKDVELRCDPISGHTALYWYRQSLGQGLEFLIYFQGNSAPDKSGLPSDRFSAERTGGSVSTLTIQRTQQEDSAVYLCASSLMRANTGELFFGEGSRLTVL.

This sequence joins TRBV15 and TRBJ2-3, with D hard to call. The germline CDR1 and CDR2 sequences are LNHNV and YYDKDF (reference sequence). Trimming shortened V by 3 bases and J by 2 bases, and 9 bases separated the two germline ends. The CDR3 sequence is 14 residues long. This chain's CDR3 is CATSRVLLTDTQYF. The CDR3 DNA reads as TGTGCCACCAGCAGGGTCCTCCTCACAGATACGCAGTATTTT.

This clonotype has a handful of counts. The V gene is TRBV19, the J gene TRBJ2-1; TRBD2 agrees at 7 bases. With 4 bases clipped from V and 3 bases from J, the junction kept 24 bases outside the gene matches. CDR1 and CDR2 (germline): LNHDA, SQIVND (reference sequence). The length of the CDR3 is 21 residues. CDR3 residues: CASSSEFVQGTSALVYNEQFF. CDR3 bases: TGTGCCAGTAGTAGCGAGTTCGTGCAGGGAACTAGCGCCCTGGTCTACAATGAGCAGTTCTTC.

This sequence joins TRBV12-3 or TRBV12-4 and TRBJ1-2; 8 bases line up with TRBD1. CDR3 length: 13 amino acids. The V and J ends lost 5 bases and 10 bases, in that order; junction bases with no gene match: 9. CDR3 sequence: CASSLRDRLFYTF. The CDR3 nucleotides read TGTGCCAGCAGTCTTCGGGACAGGCTCTTCTACACCTTC.

The sample holds many counts of this clonotype. This sequence joins TRBV15 and TRBJ2-1; D unresolved. The CDR3 covers 14 residues. The V gene lost 1 base and the J gene lost 6 bases, with 10 bases spanning the gap. Germline V gene sequence: CDR1 LNHNV, CDR2 YYDKDF (reference sequence). For the CDR3, the DNA is TGTGCCACCAGCAGAGGAGTTGGGCCCAATGAGCAGTTCTTC. Amino acids: CATSRGVGPNEQFF.

The table lists this clonotype with a few counts. The chain joins TRBV10-3 to TRBJ1-2; TRBD1 matches at 10 bases. CDR3 length equals 16 residues. The V gene end was trimmed by 5 bases and the J gene end by 2 bases; junction bases not matched to a gene: 8. Germline V gene data show CDR1 as ENHRY and CDR2 as SYGVKD. The DNA of the CDR3 is TGTGCCATCAGTAGTGAGAAGGGACAGGGGAACTATGGCTACACCTTC. Protein product: CAISSEKGQGNYGYTF.

This chain connects TRBV25-1 to TRBJ1-1; no reliable D call. Trimming removed 4 bases from V and 0 bases from J, with 15 bases in between. The CDR3 sequence is 16 residues long. CDR1 is MGHDK, CDR2 SYGVNS, per germline. The CDR3, as DNA: TGTGCCAGCAGTGCTCCTGGGGTGGGCCTGAACACTGAAGCTTTCTTT. Residues: CASSAPGVGLNTEAFF.